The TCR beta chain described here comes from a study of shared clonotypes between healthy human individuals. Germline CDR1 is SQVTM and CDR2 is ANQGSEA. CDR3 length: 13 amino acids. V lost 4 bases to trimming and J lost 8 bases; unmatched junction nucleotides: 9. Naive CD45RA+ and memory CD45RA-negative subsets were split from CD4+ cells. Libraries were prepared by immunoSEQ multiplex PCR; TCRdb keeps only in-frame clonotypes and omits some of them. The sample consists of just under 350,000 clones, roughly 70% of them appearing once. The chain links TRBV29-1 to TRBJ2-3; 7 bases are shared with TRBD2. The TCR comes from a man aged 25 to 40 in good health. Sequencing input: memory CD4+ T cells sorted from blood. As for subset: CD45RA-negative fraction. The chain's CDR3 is CSVGPGDYSTQYF. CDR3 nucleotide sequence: TGCAGCGTTGGGCCCGGGGACTACTCTACGCAGTATTTT.